These 3 T cell receptor beta chains share one sample of origin, sequenced in a study of blood T cell repertoires in COVID-19. Using immunoSEQ multiplex PCR, the repertoire was profiled, and TCRdb retains in-frame clones only, with some absent. The sample shows under 250,000 clones, around four fifths of them seen only once. The source material was peripheral blood. Source of these receptors: a woman aged 55-70 years who had recovered from COVID-19.

CDR3 in DNA: TGTGCCAGCTCAAACCGGGAGACCCAGTACTTC. This gives the protein CASSNRETQYF. This chain connects TRBV12-3 or TRBV12-4 to TRBJ2-5; no reliable D call. V gave up 8 bases and J gave up 5 bases, with 9 bases separating them. The CDR3 consists of 11 residues.

This clone was seen a few times. The rearrangement joins TRBV9 to TRBJ1-5, with 8 bases identical to TRBD1. J lost 9 bases, V lost 3 bases, and 11 bases had no gene match. The V gene's germline CDR1 is SGDLS and CDR2 YYNGEE. This CDR3 has 15 residues. For the CDR3, the DNA is TGTGCCAGCAGCGGATCGGGACAGGTGGCTTGGCCCCAGCATTTT. Protein product: CASSGSGQVAWPQHF.

V usage is TRBV3-1 (or the pseudogene TRBV3-2) and J usage is TRBJ1-6; tentative D call: TRBD1 (6 bases). Germline V gives CDR1 LGHDT, CDR2 YNNKEL (reference sequence). The CDR3 totals 18 residues. The V and J ends lost 0 bases and 0 bases respectively, with 12 bases between them. This chain's CDR3 is CASSQDPGVPSYNSPLHF. The CDR3 nucleotides read TGTGCCAGCAGCCAAGATCCAGGGGTTCCCTCCTATAATTCACCCCTCCACTTT.